The 5 T cell receptor beta chains listed next were all sequenced from one sample in a study of CXCR3-negative and CXCR3-positive naive CD8 T cells. The method, 5' RACE with UMI labels, was used to prepare the TRB cDNA libraries. TCRdb derives one entry per CDR3 protein from the 5' RACE reads, leaving out DNA. Its listing shows tens of thousands of distinct CDR3 sequences. The sequenced sample was naive CXCR3- CD8+ T cells from blood. Subset: CD45RO-CCR7+CD27+CD95- naive CD8+ T cells lacking CXCR3 (TNR3-). These receptors were obtained from a human donor in good health. Some clones in this sample may be carry-over from other donors' samples.

The chain carries TRBV29-1 and TRBJ2-1; the TRBD2 assignment by TCRdb is unverifiable without DNA. Germline V gene lookup returns CDR1 SQVTM and CDR2 ANQGSEA. This CDR3 contains 15 residues. CDR3 protein: CSVGYSGLPYNEQFF.

The chain uses TRBV5-1 and TRBJ2-7; TCRdb calls TRBD2, which cannot be checked without DNA. Looked up from germline, CDR1 is SGHRS and CDR2 is YFSETQ. The CDR3 runs 11 residues. The CDR3 loop is CASREGYEQYF. The full variable domain, with the rest looked up from reference TRBV5-1 and TRBJ2-7, is KAGVTQTPRYLIKTRGQQVTLSCSPISGHRSVSWYQQTPGQGLQFLFEYFSETQRNKGNFPGRFSGRQFSNSRSEMNVSTLELGDSALYLCASREGYEQYFGPGTRLTVT.

The chain couples TRBV20-1 to TRBJ2-7; TCRdb's D call, TRBD1, is unchecked because there is no DNA. The CDR3 has 15 residues. CDR1 and CDR2 (germline): DFQATT, SNEGSKA (reference sequence). Here the CDR3 reads CSARDIAGVTREQYF.

This sequence joins TRBV10-3 and TRBJ1-1. The CDR3 has 12 amino acids. Per germline, CDR1 ENHRY and CDR2 SYGVKD. The chain's CDR3 is CAISEGLKRAFF.

J is TRBJ1-2 and V is TRBV5-5. The CDR3 totals 14 residues. Germline assignment: CDR1 SGHKS and CDR2 YYEKEE (reference sequence). CDR3 loop: CASSLSGTGYGYTF.